This T cell receptor beta chain appears in the sequencing data of a study of beta chain features in type 1 diabetes. Study-level findings and limits: When Type 1 diabetes patients were examined, their TCRB CDR3s proved moderately but significantly shorter in all four CD4+ subsets. VDJ junctions from type 1 diabetes patients carried fewer insertions and larger deletions. For TCRB rearrangement, an influence of HLA type remained unresolved here.

Note on this clone: The antigen is not known.

Investigators reverse transcribed all isolated RNA, so they sequenced expressed TCRB transcripts. Naive, central memory and regulatory T cell samples came to a mean of approximately 3.57 million reads. TCRdb keeps only in-frame clones here, not all; method: immunoSEQ multiplex PCR. The sample has hundreds of thousands of clones, over 13% seen once. Each population that was sorted was more than 95% pure. V gave up 0 bases and J gave up 6 bases, with 18 bases separating them. The CDR3 totals 16 residues. The germline V gene has CDR1 LGHNA and CDR2 YNFKEQ. This chain connects TRBV4-2 to TRBJ2-7; maybe TRBD2 (5 bases). The origin of this receptor is a man aged 18 to 30 with type 1 diabetes. Material for sequencing was naive CD4+ T cells from blood. The CDR3 DNA reads as TGTGCCAGCAGCCAAGATTCGGAGGCCCCCTGGAGCGAGCAGTACTTC. This sequence encodes CASSQDSEAPWSEQYF.